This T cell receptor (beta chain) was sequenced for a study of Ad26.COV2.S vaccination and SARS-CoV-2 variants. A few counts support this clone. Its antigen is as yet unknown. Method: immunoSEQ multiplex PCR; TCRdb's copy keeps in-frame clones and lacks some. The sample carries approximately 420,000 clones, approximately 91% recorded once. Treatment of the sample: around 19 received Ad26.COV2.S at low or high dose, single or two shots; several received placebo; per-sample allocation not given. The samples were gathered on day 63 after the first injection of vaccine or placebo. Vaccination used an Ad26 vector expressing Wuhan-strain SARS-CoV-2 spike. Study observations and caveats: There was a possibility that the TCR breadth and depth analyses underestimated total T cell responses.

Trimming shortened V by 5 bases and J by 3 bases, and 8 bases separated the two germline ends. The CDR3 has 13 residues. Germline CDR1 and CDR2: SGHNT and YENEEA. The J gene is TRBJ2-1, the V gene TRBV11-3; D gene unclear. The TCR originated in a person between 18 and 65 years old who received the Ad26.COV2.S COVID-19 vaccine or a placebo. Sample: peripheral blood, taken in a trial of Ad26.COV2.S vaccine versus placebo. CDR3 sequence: CASSPGLYNEQFF. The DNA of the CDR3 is TGTGCCAGCAGCCCCGGGCTCTACAATGAGCAGTTCTTC.